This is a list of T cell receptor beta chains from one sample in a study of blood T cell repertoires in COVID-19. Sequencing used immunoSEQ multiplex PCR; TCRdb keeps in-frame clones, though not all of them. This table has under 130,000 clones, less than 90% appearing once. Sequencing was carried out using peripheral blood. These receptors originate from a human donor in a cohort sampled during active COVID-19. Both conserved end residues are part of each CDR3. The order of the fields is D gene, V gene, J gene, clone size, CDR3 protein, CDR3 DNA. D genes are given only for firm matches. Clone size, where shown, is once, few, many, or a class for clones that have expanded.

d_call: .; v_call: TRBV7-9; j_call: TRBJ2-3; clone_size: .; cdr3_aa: CASSPPGVRDTQYF; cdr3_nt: TGTGCCAGCAGCCCTCCGGGGGTCAGGGATACGCAGTATTTT
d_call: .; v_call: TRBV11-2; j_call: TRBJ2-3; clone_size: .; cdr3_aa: CASSFDITPTDTQYF; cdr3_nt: TGTGCCAGCAGCTTCGACATCACACCCACAGATACGCAGTATTTT
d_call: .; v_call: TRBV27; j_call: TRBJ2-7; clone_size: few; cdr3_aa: CASRPGFSYEQYF; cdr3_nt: TGTGCCAGCAGACCAGGATTTAGCTACGAGCAGTACTTC
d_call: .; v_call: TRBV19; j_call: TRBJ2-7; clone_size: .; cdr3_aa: CASSIRGAGSEQYF; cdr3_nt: TGTGCCAGTAGTATTCGCGGCGCTGGGAGTGAGCAGTACTTC
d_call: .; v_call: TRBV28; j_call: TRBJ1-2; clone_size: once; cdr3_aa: CASSQKGRGGGYGYTF; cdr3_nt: TGTGCCAGCAGCCAAAAAGGGCGGGGGGGTGGCTATGGCTACACCTTC
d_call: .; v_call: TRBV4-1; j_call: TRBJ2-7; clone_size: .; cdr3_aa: CASRRQDNSYEQYF; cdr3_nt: TGCGCCAGCAGACGACAGGATAACTCCTACGAGCAGTACTTC
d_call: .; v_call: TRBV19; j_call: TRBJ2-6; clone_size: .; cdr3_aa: CASSIPVSGANVLTF; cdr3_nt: TGTGCCAGTAGTATCCCGGTCTCTGGGGCCAACGTCCTGACTTTC
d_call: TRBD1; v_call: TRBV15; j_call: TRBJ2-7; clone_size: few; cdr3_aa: CATSRGQEISYEQYF; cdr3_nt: TGTGCCACCAGCAGGGGACAGGAGATCTCCTACGAGCAGTACTTC
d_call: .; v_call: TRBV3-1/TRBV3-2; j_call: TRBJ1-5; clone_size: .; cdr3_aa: CASSHLGATQHF; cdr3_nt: TGTGCCAGCAGCCACCTAGGGGCGACCCAGCATTTT
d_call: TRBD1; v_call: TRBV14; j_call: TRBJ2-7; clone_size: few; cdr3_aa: CASSRQGEAHEQYF; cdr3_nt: TGTGCCAGCAGCCGACAGGGAGAAGCCCACGAGCAGTACTTC
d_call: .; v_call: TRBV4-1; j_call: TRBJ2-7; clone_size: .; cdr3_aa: CASSQELASNEQYF; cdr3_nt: TGCGCCAGCAGCCAAGAATTAGCCAGTAACGAGCAGTACTTC